These 24 T cell receptor beta chains originate from one sample sequenced in a study of human T cells and chemical hapten exposure. Time point: pre-sensitization, week 0. Treatment here: therapeutic diphenylcyclopropenone sensitization with weekly scalp DPC. TCRdb re-derived calls from the RACE reads in MiXCR, one entry per CDR3 protein. Of roughly 250,000 distinct CDR3 sequences in the sample, approximately 8.6% were seen once. The specimen comprised whole blood, sampled in connection with sensitization to the hapten diphenylcyclopropenone (DPC). These receptors all stem from a woman between 40 and 55 years old with alopecia areata. Some clones in this sample may be carry-over from other donors' samples.

This clonotype has at least ten counts. CDR3 nucleotide sequence: TGTGCCATCAGTCCCCACACTAACTCTGGAAACACCATATATTTT. Translating gives CAISPHTNSGNTIYF. V is TRBV10-3 and J is TRBJ1-3, with no clear D. The CDR3 consists of 15 residues. V lost 5 bases and J lost 0, with 11 bases in between. Germline-derived CDR1 and CDR2 are ENHRY and SYGVKD.

The V gene is TRBV28, the J gene TRBJ2-3; D perhaps matches TRBD1 (5 bases). Trimming pared 5 bases from V and 2 bases from J, leaving 8 bases between. This CDR3 region has 13 residues. The germline V gene has CDR1 MDHEN and CDR2 SYDVKM. The CDR3, as DNA: TGTGCCAGCAGTGACAGTTCCACAGATACGCAGTATTTT. This codes for CASSDSSTDTQYF.

This clonotype was counted a few times. Written as DNA, the CDR3 is TGTGCCAGCAGCCAAGAAGGAAACACCATATATTTT. This translates into CASSQEGNTIYF. The chain recombines TRBV3-1 with TRBJ1-3, with D uncertain. Trimming removed 0 bases from V and 4 bases from J, with 1 base in between. CDR1 and CDR2 (germline): LGHDT, YNNKEL (reference sequence). This CDR3 has 12 residues.

This clonotype was counted a few times. The genes are TRBV10-3 and TRBJ2-6; 7 bases fit TRBD2. This CDR3 is built from 16 residues. CDR1 is ENHRY and CDR2 is SYGVKD in the germline V gene. Unmatched junction bases numbered 11, after V lost 11 bases and J lost 1 base. CDR3 amino acids: CAAYGGRESGANVLTF. The CDR3 coding sequence is TGTGCCGCCTACGGGGGGAGGGAATCTGGGGCCAACGTCCTGACTTTC.

The V and J genes are TRBV7-2 and TRBJ1-4; D not certain. The V and J ends lost 5 bases and 10 bases respectively, with 20 bases between them. CDR3 size: 15 residues. In germline, CDR1 is SGHTA, CDR2 FQGNSA. CDR3 DNA: TGTGCCAGCAGCACTAACGTACCCCAGGCCGGAAAACTGTTTTTT. Translated, it gives CASSTNVPQAGKLFF. Full variable domain (missing parts from reference TRBV7-2 and TRBJ1-4): GAGVSQSPSNKVTEKGKDVELRCDPISGHTALYWYRQSLGQGLEFLIYFQGNSAPDKSGLPSDRFSAERTGGSVSTLTIQRTQQEDSAVYLCASSTNVPQAGKLFFGSGTQLSVL.

This chain joins TRBV7-7 and TRBJ2-2; 8 bases map to TRBD2. The CDR3 sequence is 13 residues long. The V gene end was trimmed by 8 bases and the J gene end by 5 bases; junction bases not matched to a gene: 4. From germline, CDR1 is SSHAT and CDR2 FNYEAQ (reference sequence). The CDR3 region is CASGREATGELFF. The CDR3, as DNA: TGTGCCAGCGGGCGGGAGGCGACCGGGGAGCTGTTTTTT.

The gene calls are TRBV7-2 and TRBJ2-3, with D perhaps TRBD2 (6 bases). Germline V CDR1 and CDR2: SGHTA, FQGNSA. This CDR3 is 15 amino acids long. Between the trimmed V and J ends, which lost 5 bases and 1 base, there was a span of 13 bases. The CDR3 here is CASSALALRTDTQYF. The CDR3 DNA is TGTGCCAGCAGCGCTCTAGCGCTCCGCACAGATACGCAGTATTTT.

This clonotype was seen a few times. V usage is TRBV7-9 and J usage is TRBJ2-1; either TRBD1 or TRBD2 may fit D (5 bases each). Germline CDR1 SEHNR, CDR2 FQNEAQ (reference sequence). This CDR3 is built from 15 residues. Trimming left V 4 bases short and J 6 bases short, with 16 bases between. The CDR3 DNA sequence: TGTGCCAGCAGCTCAAGGGACCCAGTGGGCAATGAGCAGTTCTTC. Translating it yields CASSSRDPVGNEQFF.

A few counts support this clonotype. The chain carries TRBV3-1 and TRBJ2-3, with TRBD1 matching 9 bases. The CDR3 length is 15 residues. Trimming took 5 bases from V and 6 from J; bases not matched to a gene: 9. CDR1 is LGHDT and CDR2 is YNNKEL in the germline V gene (reference sequence). This CDR3 reads CASSTGTGNSDTQYF. For the CDR3, the DNA is TGTGCCAGCAGCACCGGGACAGGGAACTCCGATACGCAGTATTTT.

J is TRBJ2-7 and V is TRBV5-1; a weak D match, TRBD2 (6 bases). CDR1 SGHRS and CDR2 YFSETQ come from the germline V gene. V lost 1 base to trimming and J lost 5 bases, with 16 bases between them. This CDR3 is built from 15 residues. The CDR3 spells CASSLSPGDYDEQYF. CDR3 in DNA: TGCGCCAGCAGCTTGAGCCCGGGAGATTACGACGAGCAGTACTTC.

This chain joins TRBV6-5 and TRBJ2-4; TRBD2 matches 10 bases. The CDR3 runs 15 residues. Germline CDR1 MNHEY, CDR2 SVGAGI. Unmatched junction bases numbered 3, after V lost 6 bases and J lost 1 base. The CDR3 DNA reads TGTGCCAGCAGAAGTAGCGGGAGGGCCAAAAACATTCAGTACTTC. Translated: CASRSSGRAKNIQYF.

This clonotype was counted between two and nine times. CDR3: CASSFGGMVDTQYF. The CDR3 DNA sequence: TGTGCCAGCAGCTTCGGCGGGATGGTTGATACGCAGTATTTT. The chain carries TRBV7-3 and TRBJ2-3; tentatively, D is TRBD2 (6 bases). This CDR3 is 14 amino acids long. Germline loops: CDR1 SGHTA, CDR2 FQGTGA. The V and J ends lost 3 bases and 6 bases respectively, with 13 bases between them.

This clonotype was seen more than once but under ten times. The gene calls are TRBV25-1 and TRBJ2-7; D call uncertain. The CDR3 spans 12 residues. The germline V gene encodes CDR1 MGHDK and CDR2 SYGVNS. Trimming removed 4 bases at V and 3 bases at J, with 7 bases between. CDR3 protein: CASSGGYYEQYF. In nucleotides, the CDR3 is TGTGCCAGCAGTGGGGGATACTACGAGCAGTACTTC.

This clonotype was counted at least ten times. The chain combines TRBV7-9 with TRBJ1-3; 8 bases are shared with TRBD1. Per germline, CDR1 SEHNR and CDR2 FQNEAQ (reference sequence). The CDR3 sequence is 16 residues long. V lost 8 bases, J lost 4 bases, and 13 bases stayed unmatched. This CDR3 reads CASRQGFTGGGNTIYF. The DNA for the CDR3 is TGTGCCAGCCGACAGGGGTTTACTGGAGGAGGAAACACCATATATTTT.

This rearrangement joins TRBV20-1 to TRBJ2-2; TRBD1 is a possible D gene (5 bases). CDR1 DFQATT and CDR2 SNEGSKA come from the germline V gene (reference sequence). This CDR3 has 18 amino acids. Between the trimmed V and J ends, which lost 0 bases and 0 bases, there was a span of 17 bases. CDR3 loop: CSARDVRTTETNTGELFF. In DNA form, the CDR3 reads TGCAGTGCTAGAGATGTCAGGACGACAGAGACGAACACCGGGGAGCTGTTTTTT.

V usage is TRBV6-1 and J usage is TRBJ2-5; D may be TRBD1 (6 bases). The V gene lost 1 base and the J gene lost 1 base, with 10 bases spanning the gap. Germline lookup yields CDR1 MNHNS and CDR2 SASEGT. This CDR3 is 15 amino acids long. The CDR3, as DNA: TGTGCCAGCAGTGAAGTCAGGGGATCCCAAGAGACCCAGTACTTC. Protein product: CASSEVRGSQETQYF.

The rearrangement links TRBV15 to TRBJ2-7; D uncertain. From germline, CDR1 is LNHNV and CDR2 YYDKDF (reference sequence). The length of the CDR3 is 15 residues. The V gene lost 0 bases and the J gene lost 2 bases, with 11 bases spanning the gap. The chain's CDR3 is CATSRDSVGAYEQYF. The CDR3 nucleotides are TGTGCCACCAGCAGAGATTCAGTCGGAGCCTACGAGCAGTACTTC.

The rearrangement uses TRBV18 and TRBJ2-1; tentative D call: TRBD2 (5 bases). V shed 1 base and J shed 1 base, with 20 bases lying between them. The CDR3 extends over 19 amino acids. Germline V gene lookup returns CDR1 KGHSH and CDR2 LQKENI. The CDR3 coding sequence is TGTGCCAGCTCACCACGGCTAGAGGCCCTCCGGGGTTCCTACAATGAGCAGTTCTTC. It specifies CASSPRLEALRGSYNEQFF.

The CDR3 region has the DNA TGTGCCAGCAGCTTAACCCCAGGGACGGAGACCCAGTACTTC. Translated, it gives CASSLTPGTETQYF. The rearrangement joins TRBV7-3 to TRBJ2-5, with D perhaps assigned TRBD1 or TRBD2 (5 bases each). Germline values: CDR1 SGHTA, CDR2 FQGTGA. CDR3 size: 14 residues. The V end lost 0 bases, the J end lost 5 bases, and 10 bases lay between the germline ends.

The rearrangement uses TRBV7-2 and TRBJ1-1; possible D gene TRBD1, 6 bases. This CDR3 region has 15 residues. Trimming removed 0 bases at V and 6 bases at J, with 14 bases between. Germline-derived CDR1 and CDR2 are SGHTA and FQGNSA. CDR3 sequence: CASSLAGGQGAEAFF. Here the CDR3 DNA reads TGTGCCAGCAGCTTAGCGGGGGGGCAGGGAGCTGAAGCTTTCTTT. Together with reference TRBV7-2 and TRBJ1-1, the CDR3 gives the full variable domain: GAGVSQSPSNKVTEKGKDVELRCDPISGHTALYWYRQSLGQGLEFLIYFQGNSAPDKSGLPSDRFSAERTGGSVSTLTIQRTQQEDSAVYLCASSLAGGQGAEAFFGQGTRLTVV.

This sequence joins TRBV20-1 and TRBJ2-7; 7 bases align to TRBD1. Germline CDR1 and CDR2: DFQATT and SNEGSKA (reference sequence). With V trimmed by 0 bases and J by 3 bases, 8 bases remained unmatched. The CDR3 has 15 amino acids. In DNA, the CDR3 is TGCAGTGCTAGAGATTTGAGGGGGCGCCGCTACGAGCAGTACTTC. Translation gives CSARDLRGRRYEQYF.

In its sample, this clonotype was seen a few times. V is TRBV20-1 and J is TRBJ2-7; D tentatively reads TRBD1 or TRBD2 (5 bases each). Germline V gene lookup returns CDR1 DFQATT and CDR2 SNEGSKA (reference sequence). This CDR3 has 14 amino acids. Trimming took 6 bases from V and 3 from J, leaving 18 bases between them. The CDR3 DNA is TGCAGTGCCCTCAGAGGGGCAAGGAGCTACGAGCAGTACTTC. This codes for CSALRGARSYEQYF.

This clonotype appeared many times. The V call is TRBV7-2, the J call TRBJ2-4; D is perhaps TRBD2 (5 bases). This CDR3 comprises 13 residues. V gave up 4 bases and J gave up 9 bases, with 13 bases separating them. The germline V gene encodes CDR1 SGHTA and CDR2 FQGNSA. CDR3 sequence (DNA): TGTGCCAGCAGCTCTCTAGCAGGCGGCATTCAGTACTTC. Protein sequence: CASSSLAGGIQYF.

The chain couples TRBV4-2 to TRBJ2-1, with D perhaps matching TRBD2 (5 bases). The CDR3 has 16 residues. Deletions cut 3 bases from V and 0 bases from J, with 12 bases between. Per germline, CDR1 LGHNA and CDR2 YNFKEQ. The CDR3 nucleotides are TGTGCCAGCAGCCAGGTGGGAGCGAGCTCCTACAATGAGCAGTTCTTC. Translating it yields CASSQVGASSYNEQFF.